This passage covers 27 T cell receptor beta chains from one sample sequenced in a study of shared clonotypes between healthy human individuals. Repertoires were generated with immunoSEQ multiplex PCR, while TCRdb's copy carries only in-frame clones and drops some. Here the sample spans about 2.4 million clones, 80% to 95% being singletons. What was sequenced was naive CD4+ T cells from PBMCs. Subset described: CD45RA+ positively selected. These receptors originate from a young man in good health. Some clones in this sample may be carry-over from other donors' samples.

The chain carries TRBV5-1 and TRBJ2-5, with 7 bases identical to TRBD1. The CDR3 is 15 amino acids. Germline loops: CDR1 SGHRS, CDR2 YFSETQ. After removal of 4 bases from V and 0 bases from J, the junction contained 6 bases not matched to a gene. CDR3 residues: CASSQGTADQETQYF. For the CDR3, the DNA is TGCGCCAGCAGCCAAGGGACAGCCGACCAAGAGACCCAGTACTTC.

The rearrangement links TRBV7-9 to TRBJ1-1; no definite D call. Trimming removed 4 bases at V and 5 bases at J, with 8 bases between. The CDR3 spans 12 residues. CDR1 and CDR2 from the germline V gene are SEHNR and FQNEAQ (reference sequence). CDR3 DNA: TGTGCCAGCAGCTCCCCGGGGACTGAAGCTTTCTTT. This encodes CASSSPGTEAFF.

The CDR3 nucleotides read TGTGCCAGCAGCCTGAGACGGGCTTCTGAAGCTTTCTTT. Translation: CASSLRRASEAFF. The chain joins TRBV7-2 to TRBJ1-1; the D is unclear. CDR1 and CDR2 from the germline V gene are SGHTA and FQGNSA. CDR3 length: 13 amino acids. Trimming removed 5 bases at V and 6 bases at J, with 13 bases between.

The chain carries TRBV10-3 and TRBJ2-5; tentatively, D is TRBD1 (6 bases). This CDR3 has 13 residues. Trimming removed 6 bases from V and 4 bases from J, with 12 bases in between. The germline V gene has CDR1 ENHRY and CDR2 SYGVKD. The CDR3 protein is CAIRGAESETQYF. The CDR3 DNA follows: TGTGCCATCAGGGGGGCAGAGTCAGAGACCCAGTACTTC.

V and J are TRBV6-5 and TRBJ2-2; 8 bases are a match to TRBD2. With V trimmed by 5 bases and J by 2 bases, 4 bases remained unmatched. Germline V gives CDR1 MNHEY, CDR2 SVGAGI. CDR3 length: 15 amino acids. The CDR3 coding sequence is TGTGCCAGCAGTCGGGAGGGAAGCAACACCGGGGAGCTGTTTTTT. This gives the protein CASSREGSNTGELFF.

The chain is built from TRBV6-1 and TRBJ2-5; no firm D call. Trimming pared 6 bases from V and 2 bases from J, leaving 7 bases between. Per the germline V gene, CDR1 is MNHNS and CDR2 is SASEGT. This CDR3 is built from 12 residues. The CDR3 DNA follows: TGTGCCAGCAGAAACCAGCAAGAGACCCAGTACTTC. The encoded protein is CASRNQQETQYF.

This chain uses TRBV7-9 with TRBJ1-1, with D hard to call. The CDR3 covers 13 residues. Trimming took 4 bases from V and 0 from J, leaving 6 bases between them. Germline V CDR1 and CDR2: SEHNR, FQNEAQ (reference sequence). CDR3: CASSWSMNTEAFF. The CDR3 DNA is TGTGCCAGCAGCTGGTCAATGAACACTGAAGCTTTCTTT.

This chain joins TRBV29-1 and TRBJ1-2; D is ambiguous. V shed 5 bases and J shed 7 bases, with 17 bases lying between them. The CDR3 sequence is 13 residues long. In germline, CDR1 is SQVTM, CDR2 ANQGSEA. Here the CDR3 reads CSVSEAGVGGYTF. DNA for the CDR3: TGCAGCGTTTCAGAGGCTGGAGTTGGTGGCTACACCTTC.

The V and J genes are TRBV6-5 and TRBJ2-1; the match to TRBD1 covers 7 bases. The CDR3 sequence is 14 residues long. Germline V gives CDR1 MNHEY, CDR2 SVGAGI. V trimming: 6 bases; J trimming: 8 bases; junction bases outside the gene matches: 10. CDR3 region: CASSYRLQGYEQFF. For the CDR3, the DNA is TGTGCCAGCAGCTATCGCTTACAGGGGTATGAGCAGTTCTTC.

CDR3 protein: CASSPLTGPTDTQYF. The CDR3 nucleotides are TGTGCCAGCAGCCCTTTGACAGGCCCCACAGATACGCAGTATTTT. This rearrangement joins TRBV7-9 to TRBJ2-3, with D possibly being TRBD1 (6 bases). Between the trimmed V and J ends, which lost 5 bases and 2 bases, there was a span of 14 bases. Per germline, CDR1 SEHNR and CDR2 FQNEAQ (reference sequence). The CDR3 totals 15 residues.

The chain links TRBV28 to TRBJ2-1, with unresolved D. The CDR3 loop spans 13 amino acids. Trimming cost V 6 bases and J 4 bases, with 10 bases left between them. Germline CDR1 is MDHEN and CDR2 is SYDVKM. CDR3 residues: CASRTDTYNEQFF. As DNA, the CDR3 is TGTGCCAGCAGAACTGACACGTACAATGAGCAGTTCTTC. Variable domain in full (rest from reference TRBV28 and TRBJ2-1): DVKVTQSSRYLVKRTGEKVFLECVQDMDHENMFWYRQDPGLGLRLIYFSYDVKMKEKGDIPEGYSVSREKKERFSLILESASTNQTSMYLCASRTDTYNEQFFGPGTRLTVL.

This chain connects TRBV2 to TRBJ1-4; tentatively, D is TRBD1 (5 bases). The ends were cut back, 7 bases at V and 0 bases at J, with 12 bases in the middle. The CDR3 is 15 amino acids. Germline CDR1 SNHLY, CDR2 FYNNEI. In nucleotides, the CDR3 is TGTGCCAGCACCGATGGGGGAGCAACTAATGAAAAACTGTTTTTT. The encoded protein is CASTDGGATNEKLFF.

The rearrangement links TRBV29-1 to TRBJ2-1, with a weak D call TRBD2 (6 bases). The CDR3 has 13 residues. Trimming stripped 0 bases from V and 12 bases from J, with 15 bases between. Germline CDR1 SQVTM, CDR2 ANQGSEA. CDR3 loop: CSVEDQTSSRQFF. The CDR3 DNA follows: TGCAGCGTTGAAGATCAGACTAGTTCGCGGCAGTTCTTC.

The chain carries TRBV12-5 and TRBJ1-2, with D maybe TRBD1 (5 bases). Germline CDR1 and CDR2: LGHNT and FRNRAP. CDR3 length: 15 residues. V was pared by 0 bases and J by 5 bases, with 13 bases between. CDR3 in amino acids: CASGLVAGGKYGYTF. The CDR3 coding sequence is TGTGCTAGTGGTTTGGTCGCTGGGGGAAAGTATGGCTACACCTTC.

The gene calls are TRBV9 and TRBJ2-1; 8 bases line up with TRBD2. The CDR3 runs 17 residues. Germline V gene sequence: CDR1 SGDLS, CDR2 YYNGEE. The V gene end was trimmed by 0 bases and the J gene end by 2 bases; junction bases not matched to a gene: 7. This chain's CDR3 is CASSVVASGQTYNEQFF. CDR3 coding DNA: TGTGCCAGCAGCGTAGTGGCTAGCGGGCAAACCTACAATGAGCAGTTCTTC.

V usage is TRBV28 and J usage is TRBJ2-1; tentative D call: TRBD2 (6 bases). The germline V gene encodes CDR1 MDHEN and CDR2 SYDVKM. The CDR3 runs 16 residues. The V and J ends lost 3 bases and 3 bases respectively, with 15 bases between them. CDR3 sequence reads: CASSLGGADYYNEQFF. The CDR3, as DNA: TGTGCCAGCAGTTTGGGCGGAGCGGACTACTACAATGAGCAGTTCTTC.

This clone was counted a single time. V usage is TRBV7-3 and J usage is TRBJ2-2, with TRBD1 as a possible D gene (6 bases). CDR1 is SGHTA and CDR2 is FQGTGA in the germline V gene. The CDR3 loop spans 15 amino acids. The V end was cut by 4 bases, the J end by 2 bases, with 11 bases between. As DNA, the CDR3 is TGTGCCAGCAGCTCGGGACAAAGAAACACCGGGGAGCTGTTTTTT. Protein: CASSSGQRNTGELFF.

CDR3 sequence (DNA): TGTGCCAGCAGTGAACTCTGGGGCCGGAACACCGGGGAGCTGTTTTTT. Protein: CASSELWGRNTGELFF. V gene TRBV6-1 combines with J gene TRBJ2-2, with a tentative D call TRBD1 (5 bases). This CDR3 has 16 amino acids. The germline V gene encodes CDR1 MNHNS and CDR2 SASEGT. V lost 2 bases, J lost 1 base, and 11 bases lay in between.

The rearrangement uses TRBV6-6 and TRBJ2-1; D perhaps matches TRBD1 (6 bases). Trimming removed 6 bases from V and 7 bases from J, with 13 bases in between. CDR1 is MNHNY, CDR2 SVGAGI, per germline (reference sequence). The CDR3 contains 13 residues. The CDR3 reads CASSQERGNEQFF. The CDR3 DNA reads TGTGCCAGCAGCCAAGAGAGGGGGAATGAGCAGTTCTTC.

The chain employs TRBV28 and TRBJ2-5; TRBD2 agrees at 9 bases. V lost 3 bases to trimming and J lost 4 bases; unmatched junction nucleotides: 9. The CDR3 is made up of 16 amino acids. The V gene's germline CDR1 is MDHEN and CDR2 SYDVKM. CDR3 nucleotides: TGTGCCAGCAGTTTGTTGCGAAGCGGGAGGCGAGAGACCCAGTACTTC. This translates into CASSLLRSGRRETQYF.

The J gene is TRBJ2-7, the V gene TRBV7-9; no definite D call. Trimming took 8 bases from V and 1 from J, leaving 9 bases between them. Germline-derived CDR1 and CDR2 are SEHNR and FQNEAQ (reference sequence). The length of the CDR3 is 12 residues. For the CDR3, the DNA is TGTGCCAGCCGAGGCTCGTCCTACGAGCAGTACTTC. This codes for CASRGSSYEQYF. The complete variable domain, with remaining parts taken from reference TRBV7-9 and TRBJ2-7, reads DTGVSQNPRHKITKRGQNVTFRCDPISEHNRLYWYRQTLGQGPEFLTYFQNEAQLEKSRLLSDRFSAERPKGSFSTLEIQRTEQGDSAMYLCASRGSSYEQYFGPGTRLTVT.

V and J are TRBV15 and TRBJ1-1; no firm D call. The germline V gene has CDR1 LNHNV and CDR2 YYDKDF (reference sequence). V lost 7 bases, J lost 4 bases, and 16 bases lay in between. The CDR3 is 14 residues long. The CDR3 protein is CATTPTPRRTEAFF. As DNA, the CDR3 is TGTGCCACCACTCCCACCCCCCGGCGCACTGAAGCTTTCTTT.

This chain joins TRBV30 and TRBJ2-3; possibly TRBD2 for D (6 bases). The V gene's germline CDR1 is GTSNPN and CDR2 SVGIG (reference sequence). The CDR3 length is 14 residues. Trimming removed 7 bases from V and 3 bases from J, with 17 bases in between. CDR3 nucleotide sequence: TGTGCCTTCGGACCGCGGGCGGGGACAGATACGCAGTATTTT. As protein: CAFGPRAGTDTQYF.

This clone occurred once. V gene TRBV5-1 combines with J gene TRBJ1-1; no clear D. Trimming left V 0 bases short and J 9 bases short, with 12 bases between. CDR3 length: 13 amino acids. The V gene's germline CDR1 is SGHRS and CDR2 YFSETQ. The DNA of the CDR3 is TGCGCCAGCAGCTTGGCCGTGGGGAAAAAAGCTTTCTTT. It codes for CASSLAVGKKAFF.

The chain has TRBV5-6 and TRBJ2-3; 12 positions agree with TRBD2. Unmatched junction bases numbered 5, after V lost 4 bases and J lost 2 bases. The CDR3 loop spans 16 amino acids. In germline, CDR1 is SGHDT, CDR2 YYEEEE. The CDR3 DNA sequence: TGTGCCAGCAGCGATCCTAGCGGGAGGGTCACAGATACGCAGTATTTT. Amino acid sequence: CASSDPSGRVTDTQYF.

J is TRBJ2-1 and V is TRBV2; 7 bases fit TRBD2. Germline trimming cut 8 bases from V and 5 bases from J; bases unmatched to any gene: 9. The V gene's germline CDR1 is SNHLY and CDR2 FYNNEI. The CDR3 has 14 residues. CDR3 sequence (DNA): TGTGCCAGCCGGGCGGAGCGGGGAAACAATGAGCAGTTCTTC. Protein product: CASRAERGNNEQFF.

V gene TRBV27 combines with J gene TRBJ1-5; 9 nucleotides align to TRBD1. Germline-derived CDR1 and CDR2 are MNHEY and SMNVEV (reference sequence). The CDR3 length is 16 residues. The V and J ends lost 5 bases and 0 bases, in that order; junction bases with no gene match: 5. DNA for the CDR3: TGTGCCAGCAGTCGGGACAGGGACTATAGCAATCAGCCCCAGCATTTT. Its translation is CASSRDRDYSNQPQHF.